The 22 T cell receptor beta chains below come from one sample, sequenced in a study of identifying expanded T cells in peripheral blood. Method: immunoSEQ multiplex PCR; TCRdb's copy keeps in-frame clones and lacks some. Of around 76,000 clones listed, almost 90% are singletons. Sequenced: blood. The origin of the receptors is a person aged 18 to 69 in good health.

The CDR3 loop reads CASSGDRGAYEQYF. DNA of the CDR3: TGTGCCAGCAGTGGGGACAGGGGGGCCTACGAGCAGTACTTC. J is TRBJ2-7 and V is TRBV2; 11 nucleotides align to TRBD1. V lost 4 bases and J lost 2; bases outside the gene matches: 1. The CDR3 has 14 amino acids. From germline, CDR1 is SNHLY and CDR2 FYNNEI.

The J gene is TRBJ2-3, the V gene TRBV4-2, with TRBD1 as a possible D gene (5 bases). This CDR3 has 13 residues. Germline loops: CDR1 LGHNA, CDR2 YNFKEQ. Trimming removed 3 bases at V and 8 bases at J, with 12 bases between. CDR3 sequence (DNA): TGTGCCAGCAGCCACAAAGGGGCAAGTACGCAGTATTTT. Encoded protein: CASSHKGASTQYF.

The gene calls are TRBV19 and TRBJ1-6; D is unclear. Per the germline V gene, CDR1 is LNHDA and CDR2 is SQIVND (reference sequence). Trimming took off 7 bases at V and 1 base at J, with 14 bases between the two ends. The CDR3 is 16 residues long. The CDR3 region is CASKNSSGSYNSPLHF. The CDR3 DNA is TGTGCCAGTAAGAATTCCTCCGGGTCCTATAATTCACCCCTCCACTTT.

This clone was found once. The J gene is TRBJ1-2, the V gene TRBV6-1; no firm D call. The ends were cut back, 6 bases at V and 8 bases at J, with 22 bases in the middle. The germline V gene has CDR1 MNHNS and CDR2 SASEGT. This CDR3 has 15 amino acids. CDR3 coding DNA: TGTGCCAGCAGCGCCGGGCCCTCCTTACTGGGGGGCTACACCTTC. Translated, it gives CASSAGPSLLGGYTF.

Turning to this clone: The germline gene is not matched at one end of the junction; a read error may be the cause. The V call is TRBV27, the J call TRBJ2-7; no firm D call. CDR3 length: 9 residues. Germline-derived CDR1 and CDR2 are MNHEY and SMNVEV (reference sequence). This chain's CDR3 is CEPPYEQYF. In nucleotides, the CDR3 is TGCGAGCCCCCCTACGAGCAGTACTTC.

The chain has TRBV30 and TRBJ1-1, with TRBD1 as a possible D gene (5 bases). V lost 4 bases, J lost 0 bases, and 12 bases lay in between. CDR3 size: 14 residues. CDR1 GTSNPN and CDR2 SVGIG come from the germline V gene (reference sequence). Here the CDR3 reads CAWMRVRVNTEAFF. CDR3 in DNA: TGTGCCTGGATGCGGGTCAGGGTGAACACTGAAGCTTTCTTT.

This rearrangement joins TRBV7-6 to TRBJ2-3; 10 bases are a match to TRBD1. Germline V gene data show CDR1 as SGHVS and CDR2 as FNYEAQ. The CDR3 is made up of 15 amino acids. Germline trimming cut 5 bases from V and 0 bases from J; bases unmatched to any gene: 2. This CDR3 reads CASSRTGGSTDTQYF. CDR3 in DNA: TGTGCCAGCAGCAGGACAGGGGGAAGCACAGATACGCAGTATTTT.

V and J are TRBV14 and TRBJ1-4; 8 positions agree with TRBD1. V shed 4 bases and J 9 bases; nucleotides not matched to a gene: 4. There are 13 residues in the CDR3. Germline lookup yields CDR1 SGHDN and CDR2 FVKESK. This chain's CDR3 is CASSPQGGKKLFF. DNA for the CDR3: TGTGCCAGCAGCCCACAGGGGGGGAAAAAACTGTTTTTT.

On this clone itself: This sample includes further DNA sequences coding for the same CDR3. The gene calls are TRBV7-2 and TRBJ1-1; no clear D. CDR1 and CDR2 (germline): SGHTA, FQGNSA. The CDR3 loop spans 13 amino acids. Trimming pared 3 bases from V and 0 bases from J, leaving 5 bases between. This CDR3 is CASSFSVNTEAFF. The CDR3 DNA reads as TGTGCCAGCAGCTTTTCAGTGAACACTGAAGCTTTCTTT.

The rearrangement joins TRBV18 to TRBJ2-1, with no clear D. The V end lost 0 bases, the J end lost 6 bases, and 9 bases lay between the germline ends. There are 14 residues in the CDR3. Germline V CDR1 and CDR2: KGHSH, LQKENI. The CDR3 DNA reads TGTGCCAGCTCACCACCGCAAGGGTTCAATGAGCAGTTCTTC. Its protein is CASSPPQGFNEQFF.

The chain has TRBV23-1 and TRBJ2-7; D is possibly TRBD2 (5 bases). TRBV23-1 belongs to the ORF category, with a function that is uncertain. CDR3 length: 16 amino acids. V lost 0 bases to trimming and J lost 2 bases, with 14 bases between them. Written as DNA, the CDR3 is TGCGCCAGCAGTCAATCGTCCCGGTGGGAGCCCTACGAGCAGTACTTC. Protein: CASSQSSRWEPYEQYF.

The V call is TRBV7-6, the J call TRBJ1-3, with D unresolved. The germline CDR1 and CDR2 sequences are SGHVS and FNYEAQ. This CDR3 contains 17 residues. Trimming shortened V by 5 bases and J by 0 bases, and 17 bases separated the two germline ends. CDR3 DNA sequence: TGTGCCAGCAGCGCTGTCCGGGCGGGAGTCTCTGGAAACACCATATATTTT. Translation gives CASSAVRAGVSGNTIYF.

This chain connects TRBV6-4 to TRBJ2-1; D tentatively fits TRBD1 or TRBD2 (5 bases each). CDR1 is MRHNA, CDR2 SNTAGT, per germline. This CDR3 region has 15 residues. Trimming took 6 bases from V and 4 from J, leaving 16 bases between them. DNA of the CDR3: TGTGCCAGCAGCATCCAGGGAGAGGGGTACAATGAGCAGTTCTTC. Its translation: CASSIQGEGYNEQFF.

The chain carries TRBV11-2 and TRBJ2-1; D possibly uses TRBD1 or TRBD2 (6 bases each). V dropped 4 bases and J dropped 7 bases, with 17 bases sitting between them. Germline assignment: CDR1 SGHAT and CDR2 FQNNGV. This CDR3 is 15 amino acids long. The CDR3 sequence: CASSSPRGVVNEQFF. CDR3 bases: TGTGCCAGCAGCTCCCCGAGGGGGGTGGTTAATGAGCAGTTCTTC. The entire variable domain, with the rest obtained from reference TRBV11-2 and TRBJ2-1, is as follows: EAGVAQSPRYKIIEKRQSVAFWCNPISGHATLYWYQQILGQGPKLLIQFQNNGVVDDSQLPKDRFSAERLKGVDSTLKIQPAKLEDSAVYLCASSSPRGVVNEQFFGPGTRLTVL.

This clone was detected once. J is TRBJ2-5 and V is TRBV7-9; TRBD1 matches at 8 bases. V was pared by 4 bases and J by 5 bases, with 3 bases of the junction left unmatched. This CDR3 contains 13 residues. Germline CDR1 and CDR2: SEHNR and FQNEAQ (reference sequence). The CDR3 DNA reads TGTGCCAGCAGCTCAGGGGGCTTTGAGACCCAGTACTTC. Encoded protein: CASSSGGFETQYF.

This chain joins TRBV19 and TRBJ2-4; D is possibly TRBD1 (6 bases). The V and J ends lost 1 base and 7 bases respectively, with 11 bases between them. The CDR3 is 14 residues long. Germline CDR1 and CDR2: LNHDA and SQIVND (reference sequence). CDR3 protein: CASSIGGGANIQYF. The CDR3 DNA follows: TGTGCCAGTAGTATAGGTGGGGGCGCGAACATTCAGTACTTC.

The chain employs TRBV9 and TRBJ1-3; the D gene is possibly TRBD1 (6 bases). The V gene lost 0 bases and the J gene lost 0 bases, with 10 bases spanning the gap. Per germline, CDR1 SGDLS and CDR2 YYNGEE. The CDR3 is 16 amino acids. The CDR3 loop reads CASSVVGTSSGNTIYF. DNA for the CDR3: TGTGCCAGCAGCGTAGTTGGGACAAGCTCTGGAAACACCATATATTTT.

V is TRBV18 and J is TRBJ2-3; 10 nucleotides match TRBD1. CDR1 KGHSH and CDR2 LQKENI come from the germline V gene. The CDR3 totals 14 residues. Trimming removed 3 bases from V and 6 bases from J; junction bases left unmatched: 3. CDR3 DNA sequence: TGTGCCAGCTCACCGGGACAGGGGCAGGATACGCAGTATTTT. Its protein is CASSPGQGQDTQYF. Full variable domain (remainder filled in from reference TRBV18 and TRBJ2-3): NAGVMQNPRHLVRRRGQEARLRCSPMKGHSHVYWYRQLPEEGLKFMVYLQKENIIDESGMPKERFSAEFPKEGPSILRIQQVVRGDSAAYFCASSPGQGQDTQYFGPGTRLTVL.

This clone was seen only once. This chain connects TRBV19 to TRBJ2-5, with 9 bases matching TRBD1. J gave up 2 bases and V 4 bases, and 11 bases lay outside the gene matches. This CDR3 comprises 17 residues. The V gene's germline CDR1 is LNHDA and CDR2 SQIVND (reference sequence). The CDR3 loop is CASSSMVTGGTQETQYF. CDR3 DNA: TGTGCCAGTAGTAGTATGGTGACAGGGGGAACTCAAGAGACCCAGTACTTC.

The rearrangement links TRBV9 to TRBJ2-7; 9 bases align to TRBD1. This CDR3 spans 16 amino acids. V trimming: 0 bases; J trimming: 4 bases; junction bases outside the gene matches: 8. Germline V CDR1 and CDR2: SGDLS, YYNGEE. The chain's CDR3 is CASSVGGTGSKYEQYF. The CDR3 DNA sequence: TGTGCCAGCAGCGTAGGGGGGACAGGGAGTAAGTACGAGCAGTACTTC. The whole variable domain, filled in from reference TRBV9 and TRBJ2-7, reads DSGVTQTPKHLITATGQRVTLRCSPRSGDLSVYWYQQSLDQGLQFLIQYYNGEERAKGNILERFSAQQFPDLHSELNLSSLELGDSALYFCASSVGGTGSKYEQYFGPGTRLTVT.

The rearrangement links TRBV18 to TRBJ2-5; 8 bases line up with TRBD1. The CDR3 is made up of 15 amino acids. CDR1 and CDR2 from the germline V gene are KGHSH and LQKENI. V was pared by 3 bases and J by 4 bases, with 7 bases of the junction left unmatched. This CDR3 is CASSPTGDGLETQYF. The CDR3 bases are TGTGCCAGCTCACCGACAGGGGACGGCCTAGAGACCCAGTACTTC.

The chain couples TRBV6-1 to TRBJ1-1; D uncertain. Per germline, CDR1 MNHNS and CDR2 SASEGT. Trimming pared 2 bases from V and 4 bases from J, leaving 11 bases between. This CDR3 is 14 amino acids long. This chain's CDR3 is CASSEWASLTEAFF. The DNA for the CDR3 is TGTGCCAGCAGTGAATGGGCCAGCCTCACTGAAGCTTTCTTT.